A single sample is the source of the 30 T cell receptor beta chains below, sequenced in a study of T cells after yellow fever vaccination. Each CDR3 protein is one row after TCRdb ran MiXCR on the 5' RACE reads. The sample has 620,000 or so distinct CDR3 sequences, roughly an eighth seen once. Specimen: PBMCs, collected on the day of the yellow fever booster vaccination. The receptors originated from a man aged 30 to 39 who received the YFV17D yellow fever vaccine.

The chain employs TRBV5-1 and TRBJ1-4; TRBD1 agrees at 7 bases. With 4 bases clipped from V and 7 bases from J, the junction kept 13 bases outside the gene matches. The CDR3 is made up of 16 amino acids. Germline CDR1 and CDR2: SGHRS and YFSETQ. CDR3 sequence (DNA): TGCGCCAGCAGCCTTGGAATGGGGACAGTTGGTGAAAAACTGTTTTTT. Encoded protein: CASSLGMGTVGEKLFF.

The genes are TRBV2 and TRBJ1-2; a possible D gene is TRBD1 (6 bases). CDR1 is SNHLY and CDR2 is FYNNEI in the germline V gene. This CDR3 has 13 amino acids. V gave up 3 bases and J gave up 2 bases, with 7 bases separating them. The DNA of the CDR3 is TGTGCCAGCAGTGATCAGGGGAACTATGGCTACACCTTC. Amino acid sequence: CASSDQGNYGYTF.

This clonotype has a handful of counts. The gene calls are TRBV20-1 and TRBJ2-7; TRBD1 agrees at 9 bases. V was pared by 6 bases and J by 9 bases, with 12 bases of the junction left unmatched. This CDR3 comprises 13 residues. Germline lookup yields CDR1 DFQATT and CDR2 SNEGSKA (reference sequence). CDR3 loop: CSARGDRVSGQYF. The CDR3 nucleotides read TGCAGTGCGCGAGGGGACAGGGTATCCGGGCAGTACTTC.

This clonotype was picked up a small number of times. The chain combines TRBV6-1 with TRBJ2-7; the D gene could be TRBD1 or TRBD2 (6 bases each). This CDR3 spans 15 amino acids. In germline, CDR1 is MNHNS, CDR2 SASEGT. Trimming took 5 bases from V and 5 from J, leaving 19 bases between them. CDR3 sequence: CASSPGAASRNEQYF. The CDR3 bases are TGTGCCAGCAGTCCGGGGGCCGCCAGCAGAAACGAGCAGTACTTC.

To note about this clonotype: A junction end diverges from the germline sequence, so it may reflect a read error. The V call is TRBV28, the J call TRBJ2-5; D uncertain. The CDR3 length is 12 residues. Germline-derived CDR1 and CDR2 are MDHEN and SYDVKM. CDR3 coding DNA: TGTGCCAGCAGTCCTCCTATGGAGACCCAGAACTTC. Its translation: CASSPPMETQNF.

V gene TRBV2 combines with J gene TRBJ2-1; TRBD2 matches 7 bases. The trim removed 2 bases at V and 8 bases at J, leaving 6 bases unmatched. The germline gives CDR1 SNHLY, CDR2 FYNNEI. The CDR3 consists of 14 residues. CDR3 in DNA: TGTGCCAGCAGTGAATCTAGCGGAGGGGATGAGCAGTTCTTC. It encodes CASSESSGGDEQFF.

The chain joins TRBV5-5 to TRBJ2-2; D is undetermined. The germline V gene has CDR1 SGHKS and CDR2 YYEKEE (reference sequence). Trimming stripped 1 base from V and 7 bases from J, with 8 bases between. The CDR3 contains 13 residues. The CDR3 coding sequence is TGTGCCAGCAGCTTGCAAATGGGCGGGGAGCTGTTTTTT. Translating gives CASSLQMGGELFF. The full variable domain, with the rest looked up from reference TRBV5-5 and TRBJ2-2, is DAGVTQSPTHLIKTRGQQVTLRCSPISGHKSVSWYQQVLGQGPQFIFQYYEKEERGRGNFPDRFSARQFPNYSSELNVNALLLGDSALYLCASSLQMGGELFFGEGSRLTVL.

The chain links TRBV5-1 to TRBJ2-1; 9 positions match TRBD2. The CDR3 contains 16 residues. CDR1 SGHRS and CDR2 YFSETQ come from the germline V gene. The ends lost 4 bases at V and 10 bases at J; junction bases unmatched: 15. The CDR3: CASSPDGSGRFDEQFF. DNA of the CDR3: TGCGCCAGCAGCCCCGATGGTAGCGGGAGATTCGACGAGCAGTTCTTC.

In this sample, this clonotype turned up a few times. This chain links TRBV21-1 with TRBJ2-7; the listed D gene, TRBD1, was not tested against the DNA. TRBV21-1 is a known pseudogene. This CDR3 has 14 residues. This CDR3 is CASSPRDRGFEQYF. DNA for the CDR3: TGTGCCAGCAGCCCCCGGGACAGGGGATTCGAGCAGTACTTC.

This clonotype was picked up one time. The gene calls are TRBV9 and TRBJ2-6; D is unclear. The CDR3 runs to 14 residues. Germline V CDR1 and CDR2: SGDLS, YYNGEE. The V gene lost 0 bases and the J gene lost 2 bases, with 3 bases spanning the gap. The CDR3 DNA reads TGTGCCAGCAGCGTAGCTACTGGGGCCAACGTCCTGACTTTC. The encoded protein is CASSVATGANVLTF. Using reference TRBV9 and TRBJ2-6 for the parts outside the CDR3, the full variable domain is DSGVTQTPKHLITATGQRVTLRCSPRSGDLSVYWYQQSLDQGLQFLIQYYNGEERAKGNILERFSAQQFPDLHSELNLSSLELGDSALYFCASSVATGANVLTFGAGSRLTVL.

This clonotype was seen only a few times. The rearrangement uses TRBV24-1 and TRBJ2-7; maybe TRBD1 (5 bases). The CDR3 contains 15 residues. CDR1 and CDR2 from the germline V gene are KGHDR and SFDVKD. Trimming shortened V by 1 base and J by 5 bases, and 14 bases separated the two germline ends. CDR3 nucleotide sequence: TGTGCCACCAGTGATTTCGGCAGGGCGGTGAACGAGCAGTACTTC. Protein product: CATSDFGRAVNEQYF.

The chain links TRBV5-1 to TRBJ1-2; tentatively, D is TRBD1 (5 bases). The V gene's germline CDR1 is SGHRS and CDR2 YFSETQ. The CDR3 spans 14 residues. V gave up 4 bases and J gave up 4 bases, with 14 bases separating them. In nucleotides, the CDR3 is TGCGCCAGCAGCGCAGAGGGGAGCGGCTATGGCTACACCTTC. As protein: CASSAEGSGYGYTF.

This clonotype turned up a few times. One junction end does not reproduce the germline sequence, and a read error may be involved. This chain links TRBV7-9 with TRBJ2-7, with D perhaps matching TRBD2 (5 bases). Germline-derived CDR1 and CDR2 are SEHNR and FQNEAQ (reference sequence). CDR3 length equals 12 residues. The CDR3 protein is CASSSDVTQADF. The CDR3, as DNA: TGTGCCAGCAGCTCTGATGTAACACAAGCGGACTTC.

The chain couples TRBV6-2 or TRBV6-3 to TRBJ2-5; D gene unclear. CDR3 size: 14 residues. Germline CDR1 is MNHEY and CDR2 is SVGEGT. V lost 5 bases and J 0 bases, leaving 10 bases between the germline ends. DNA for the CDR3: TGTGCCAGCAGTCTTGACGGATACCAAGAGACCCAGTACTTC. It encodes CASSLDGYQETQYF.

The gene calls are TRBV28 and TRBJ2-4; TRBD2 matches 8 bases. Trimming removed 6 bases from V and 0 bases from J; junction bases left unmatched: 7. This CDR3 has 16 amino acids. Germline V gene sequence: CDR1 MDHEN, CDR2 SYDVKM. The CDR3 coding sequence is TGTGCCAGCAGGCCTACTAGCGGTCTAGCCAAAAACATTCAGTACTTC. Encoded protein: CASRPTSGLAKNIQYF.

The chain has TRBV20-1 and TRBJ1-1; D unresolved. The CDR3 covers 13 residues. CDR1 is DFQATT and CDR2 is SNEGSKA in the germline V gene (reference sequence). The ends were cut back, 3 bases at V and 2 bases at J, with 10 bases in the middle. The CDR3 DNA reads TGCAGTGCTAGCCCCACCCAAAACACTGAAGCTTTCTTT. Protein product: CSASPTQNTEAFF.

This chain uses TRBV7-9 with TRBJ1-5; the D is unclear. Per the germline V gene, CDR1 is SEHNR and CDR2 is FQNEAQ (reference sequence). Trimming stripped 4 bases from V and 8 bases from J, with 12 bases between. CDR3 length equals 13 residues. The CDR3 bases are TGTGCCAGCAGCTCTTCGGGGTTCGAGCCCCAGCATTTT. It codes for CASSSSGFEPQHF.

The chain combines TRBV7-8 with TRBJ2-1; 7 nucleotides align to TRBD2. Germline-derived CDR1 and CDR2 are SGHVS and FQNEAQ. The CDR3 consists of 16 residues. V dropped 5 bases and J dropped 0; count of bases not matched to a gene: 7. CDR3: CASSSRGSNSYNEQFF. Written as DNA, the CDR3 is TGTGCCAGCAGCAGCCGCGGGAGTAACTCCTACAATGAGCAGTTCTTC.

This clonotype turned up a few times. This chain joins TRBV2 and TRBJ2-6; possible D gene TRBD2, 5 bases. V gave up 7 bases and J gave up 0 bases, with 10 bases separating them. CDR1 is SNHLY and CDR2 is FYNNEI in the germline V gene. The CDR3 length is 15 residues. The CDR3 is CASKVGDSGANVLTF. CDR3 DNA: TGTGCCAGCAAGGTGGGAGACTCTGGGGCCAACGTCCTGACTTTC.

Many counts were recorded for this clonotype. The CDR3 region has the DNA TGCGCCAGCACTGGCGGTAGCACCTCTTCCTACAATGAGCAGTTCTTC. Translating it yields CASTGGSTSSYNEQFF. This chain joins TRBV5-1 and TRBJ2-1; unclear D gene. Trimming shortened V by 6 bases and J by 1 base, and 17 bases separated the two germline ends. This CDR3 spans 16 amino acids. CDR1 and CDR2 (germline): SGHRS, YFSETQ.

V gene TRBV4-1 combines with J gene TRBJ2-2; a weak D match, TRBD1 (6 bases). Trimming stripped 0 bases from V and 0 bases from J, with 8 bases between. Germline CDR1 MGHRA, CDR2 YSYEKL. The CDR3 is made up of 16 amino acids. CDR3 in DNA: TGCGCCAGCAGCCAAGACAGGGGCGCGAACACCGGGGAGCTGTTTTTT. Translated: CASSQDRGANTGELFF.

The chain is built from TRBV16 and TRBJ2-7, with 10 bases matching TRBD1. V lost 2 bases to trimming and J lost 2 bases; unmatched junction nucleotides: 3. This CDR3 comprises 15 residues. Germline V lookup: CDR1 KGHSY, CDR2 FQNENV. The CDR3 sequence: CASSQTGQGAYEQYF. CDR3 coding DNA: TGTGCCAGCAGCCAAACTGGACAGGGGGCCTACGAGCAGTACTTC.

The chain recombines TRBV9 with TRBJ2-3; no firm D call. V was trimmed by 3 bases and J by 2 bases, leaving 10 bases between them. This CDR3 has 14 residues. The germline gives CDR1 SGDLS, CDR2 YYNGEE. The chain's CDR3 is CASSAVGFTDTQYF. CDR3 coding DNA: TGTGCCAGCAGCGCAGTAGGGTTCACAGATACGCAGTATTTT.

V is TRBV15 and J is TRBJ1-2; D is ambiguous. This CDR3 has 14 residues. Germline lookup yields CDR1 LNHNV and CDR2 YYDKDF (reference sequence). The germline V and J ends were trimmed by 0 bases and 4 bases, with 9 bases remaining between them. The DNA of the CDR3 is TGTGCCACCAGCAGAGATTTGGATTTCTATGGCTACACCTTC. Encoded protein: CATSRDLDFYGYTF.

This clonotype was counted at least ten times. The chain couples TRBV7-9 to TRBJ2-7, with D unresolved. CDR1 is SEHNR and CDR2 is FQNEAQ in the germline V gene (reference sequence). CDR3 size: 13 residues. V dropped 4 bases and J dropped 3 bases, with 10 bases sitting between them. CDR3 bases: TGTGCCAGCAGCTCTTTACTTGGCTACGAGCAGTACTTC. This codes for CASSSLLGYEQYF.

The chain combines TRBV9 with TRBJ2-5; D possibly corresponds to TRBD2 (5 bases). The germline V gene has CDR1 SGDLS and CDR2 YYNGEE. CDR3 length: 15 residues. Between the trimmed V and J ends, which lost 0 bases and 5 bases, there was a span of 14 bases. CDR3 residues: CASSVDEGTRETQYF. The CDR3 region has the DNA TGTGCCAGCAGCGTAGATGAGGGTACGCGGGAGACCCAGTACTTC. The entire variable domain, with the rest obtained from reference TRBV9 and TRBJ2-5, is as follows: DSGVTQTPKHLITATGQRVTLRCSPRSGDLSVYWYQQSLDQGLQFLIQYYNGEERAKGNILERFSAQQFPDLHSELNLSSLELGDSALYFCASSVDEGTRETQYFGPGTRLLVL.

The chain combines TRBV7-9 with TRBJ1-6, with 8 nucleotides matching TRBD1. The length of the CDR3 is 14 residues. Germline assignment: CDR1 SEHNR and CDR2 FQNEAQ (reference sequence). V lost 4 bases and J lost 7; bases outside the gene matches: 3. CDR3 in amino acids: CASSWDRINSPLHF. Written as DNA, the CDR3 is TGTGCCAGCAGCTGGGACAGGATAAATTCACCCCTCCACTTT.

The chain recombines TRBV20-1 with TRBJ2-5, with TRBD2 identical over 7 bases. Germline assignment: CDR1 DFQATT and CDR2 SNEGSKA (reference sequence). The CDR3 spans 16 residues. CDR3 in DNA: TGCTGCGCTAGGGATCCTAGCGGAGGTATCCAAGAGACCCAGTACTTC. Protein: CCARDPSGGIQETQYF.

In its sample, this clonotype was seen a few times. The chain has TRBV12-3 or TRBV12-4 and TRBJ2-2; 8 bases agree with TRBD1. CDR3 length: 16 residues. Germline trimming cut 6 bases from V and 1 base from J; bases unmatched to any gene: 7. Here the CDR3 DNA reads TGTGCCAGCAGATTCGGGACAGGAGGGAACACCGGGGAGCTGTTTTTT. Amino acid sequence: CASRFGTGGNTGELFF.

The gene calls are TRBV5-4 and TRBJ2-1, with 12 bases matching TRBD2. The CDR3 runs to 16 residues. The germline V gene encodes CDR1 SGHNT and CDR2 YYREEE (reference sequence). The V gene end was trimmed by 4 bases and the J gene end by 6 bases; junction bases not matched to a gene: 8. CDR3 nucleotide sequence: TGTGCCAGCAGCGTAGCGACTAGCGGGAGTCGCAATGAGCAGTTCTTC. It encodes CASSVATSGSRNEQFF.